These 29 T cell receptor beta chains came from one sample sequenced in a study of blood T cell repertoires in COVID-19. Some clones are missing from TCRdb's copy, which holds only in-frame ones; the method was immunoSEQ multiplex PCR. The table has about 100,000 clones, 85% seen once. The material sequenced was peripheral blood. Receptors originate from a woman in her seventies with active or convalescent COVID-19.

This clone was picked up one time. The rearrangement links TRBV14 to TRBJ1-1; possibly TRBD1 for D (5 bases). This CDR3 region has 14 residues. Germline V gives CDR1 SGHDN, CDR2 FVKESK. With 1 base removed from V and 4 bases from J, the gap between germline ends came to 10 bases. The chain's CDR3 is CASSQARGGTEAFF. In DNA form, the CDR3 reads TGTGCCAGCAGCCAAGCAAGGGGCGGCACTGAAGCTTTCTTT.

CDR3 sequence: CASSIQGAYEQYF. The CDR3 DNA reads TGTGCCAGTAGTATACAGGGGGCCTACGAGCAGTACTTC. The chain has TRBV19 and TRBJ2-7; 7 bases are shared with TRBD1. Trimming cost V 2 bases and J 2 bases; bases outside gene matches: 0. The germline gives CDR1 LNHDA, CDR2 SQIVND (reference sequence). CDR3 size: 13 residues.

The CDR3 nucleotides read TGTGCCAGCAGTCCCGGACAGAGAACAACTAATGAAAAACTGTTTTTT. This gives the protein CASSPGQRTTNEKLFF. The V and J genes are TRBV27 and TRBJ1-4, with D perhaps TRBD1 (6 bases). The ends were cut back, 5 bases at V and 0 bases at J, with 13 bases in the middle. The CDR3 spans 16 residues. Germline-derived CDR1 and CDR2 are MNHEY and SMNVEV (reference sequence).

The CDR3 DNA is TGCGCCAGCAGCTTGGCCGGGAGCTCCTATAATTCACCCCTCCACTTT. Its protein is CASSLAGSSYNSPLHF. The rearrangement joins TRBV5-1 to TRBJ1-6; no definite D call. The germline CDR1 and CDR2 sequences are SGHRS and YFSETQ. The CDR3 covers 16 residues. V lost 0 bases and J lost 0, with 7 bases in between.

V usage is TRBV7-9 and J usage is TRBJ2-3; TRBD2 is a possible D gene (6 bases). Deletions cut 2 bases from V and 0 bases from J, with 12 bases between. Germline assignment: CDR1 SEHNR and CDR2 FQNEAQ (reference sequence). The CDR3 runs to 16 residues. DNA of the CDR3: TGTGCCAGCAGCTTATGGGGGACTGCTAGCACAGATACGCAGTATTTT. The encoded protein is CASSLWGTASTDTQYF.

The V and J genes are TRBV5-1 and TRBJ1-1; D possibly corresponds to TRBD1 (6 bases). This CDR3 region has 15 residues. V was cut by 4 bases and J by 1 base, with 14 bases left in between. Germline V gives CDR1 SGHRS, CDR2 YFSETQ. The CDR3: CASSHRTDGNTEAFF. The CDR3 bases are TGCGCCAGCAGCCATAGGACAGATGGGAACACTGAAGCTTTCTTT.

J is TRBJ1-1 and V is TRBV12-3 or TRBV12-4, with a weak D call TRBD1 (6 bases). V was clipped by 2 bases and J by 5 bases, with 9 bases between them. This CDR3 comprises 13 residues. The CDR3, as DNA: TGTGCCAGCAGTTTACAAACAGGGACTGAAGCTTTCTTT. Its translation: CASSLQTGTEAFF.

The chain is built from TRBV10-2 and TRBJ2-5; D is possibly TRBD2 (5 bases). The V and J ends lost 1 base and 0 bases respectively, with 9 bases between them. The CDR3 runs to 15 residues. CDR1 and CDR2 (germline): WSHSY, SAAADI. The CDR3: CASSEYLDYQETQYF. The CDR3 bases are TGCGCCAGCAGTGAGTACTTGGACTACCAAGAGACCCAGTACTTC.

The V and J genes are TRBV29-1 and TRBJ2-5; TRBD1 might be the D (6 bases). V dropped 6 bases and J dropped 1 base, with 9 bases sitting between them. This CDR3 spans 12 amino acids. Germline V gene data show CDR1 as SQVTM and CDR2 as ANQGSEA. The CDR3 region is CSVPDSQETQYF. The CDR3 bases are TGCAGCGTCCCGGACAGCCAAGAGACCCAGTACTTC.

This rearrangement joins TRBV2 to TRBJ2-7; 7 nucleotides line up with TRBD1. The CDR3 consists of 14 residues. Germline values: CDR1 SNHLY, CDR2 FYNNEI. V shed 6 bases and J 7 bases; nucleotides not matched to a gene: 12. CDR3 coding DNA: TGTGCCAGCAGGACGGGGACAGACCTTAGGGAGCAGTACTTC. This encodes CASRTGTDLREQYF.

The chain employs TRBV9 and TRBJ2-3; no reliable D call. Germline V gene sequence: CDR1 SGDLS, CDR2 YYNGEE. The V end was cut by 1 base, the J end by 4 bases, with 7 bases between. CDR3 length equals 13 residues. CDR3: CASSVRQADTQYF. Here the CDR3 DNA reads TGTGCCAGCAGCGTACGCCAGGCAGATACGCAGTATTTT.

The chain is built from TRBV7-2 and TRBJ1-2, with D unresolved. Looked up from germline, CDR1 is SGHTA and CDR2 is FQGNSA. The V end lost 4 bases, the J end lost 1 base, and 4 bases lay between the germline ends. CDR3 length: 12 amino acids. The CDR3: CASSSYNYGYTF. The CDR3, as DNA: TGTGCCAGCAGCTCGTATAACTATGGCTACACCTTC.

CDR3 nucleotide sequence: TGTGCCAGCAGCCCCCTGGGGGCTAGCGGGAGAGATACGCAGTATTTT. Its translation: CASSPLGASGRDTQYF. The chain is built from TRBV7-9 and TRBJ2-3, with 10 nucleotides matching TRBD2. This CDR3 region has 16 residues. With V trimmed by 5 bases and J by 5 bases, 10 bases remained unmatched. CDR1 and CDR2 from the germline V gene are SEHNR and FQNEAQ (reference sequence).

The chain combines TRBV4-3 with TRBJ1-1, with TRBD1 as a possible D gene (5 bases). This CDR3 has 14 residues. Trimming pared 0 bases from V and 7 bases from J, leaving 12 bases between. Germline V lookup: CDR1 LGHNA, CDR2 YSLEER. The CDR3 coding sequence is TGCGCCAGCAGCCAAGATCCCCGGCAGGGTGAAGCTTTCTTT. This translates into CASSQDPRQGEAFF.

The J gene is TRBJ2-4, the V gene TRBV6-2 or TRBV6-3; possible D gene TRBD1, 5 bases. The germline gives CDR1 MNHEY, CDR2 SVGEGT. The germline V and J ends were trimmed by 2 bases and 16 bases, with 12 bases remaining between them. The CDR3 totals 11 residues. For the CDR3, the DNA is TGTGCCAGCAGTTACAATACAGGTCTCTACTTC. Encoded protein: CASSYNTGLYF.

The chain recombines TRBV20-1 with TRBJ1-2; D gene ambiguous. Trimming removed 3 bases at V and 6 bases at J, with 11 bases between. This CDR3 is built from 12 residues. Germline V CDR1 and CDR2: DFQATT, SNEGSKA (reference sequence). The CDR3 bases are TGCAGTGCTAGTCTGGGTCAGGATGGCTACACCTTC. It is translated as CSASLGQDGYTF.

The CDR3 coding sequence is TGCGCCAGCAGCCAAGATGGGCAGGGTGGGGAAAAACTGTTTTTT. This translates into CASSQDGQGGEKLFF. This chain uses TRBV4-3 with TRBJ1-4, with a tentative D call TRBD1 (5 bases). The CDR3 runs to 15 residues. Germline CDR1 and CDR2: LGHNA and YSLEER. V was pared by 0 bases and J by 8 bases, with 13 bases between.

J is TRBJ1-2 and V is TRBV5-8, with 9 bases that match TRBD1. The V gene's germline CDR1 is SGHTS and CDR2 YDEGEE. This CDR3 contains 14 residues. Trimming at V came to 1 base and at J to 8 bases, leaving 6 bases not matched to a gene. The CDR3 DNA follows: TGTGCCAGCAGCTTGCGACAGGGGGTGAAAGGCTACACCTTC. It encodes CASSLRQGVKGYTF.

CDR3 sequence (DNA): TGTGCCAGCAGCAGGGGTTTTGGCACAGATACGCAGTATTTT. Its protein is CASSRGFGTDTQYF. The chain combines TRBV7-2 with TRBJ2-3, with D possibly TRBD1 on 5 matching bases. The V end was cut by 5 bases, the J end by 1 base, with 10 bases between. The length of the CDR3 is 14 residues. CDR1 and CDR2 (germline): SGHTA, FQGNSA.

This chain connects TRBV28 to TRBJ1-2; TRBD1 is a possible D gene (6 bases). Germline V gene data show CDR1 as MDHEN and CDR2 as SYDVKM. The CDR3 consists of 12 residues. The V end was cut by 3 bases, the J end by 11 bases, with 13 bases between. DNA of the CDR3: TGTGCCAGCAGTTTGGCGGACAGTCGTTACACCTTC. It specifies CASSLADSRYTF.

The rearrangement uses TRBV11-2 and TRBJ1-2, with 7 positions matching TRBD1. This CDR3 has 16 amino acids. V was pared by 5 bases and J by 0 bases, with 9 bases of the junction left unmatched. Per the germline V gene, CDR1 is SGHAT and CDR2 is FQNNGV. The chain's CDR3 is CASSPLGDSPNYGYTF. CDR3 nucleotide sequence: TGTGCCAGCAGCCCCCTGGGGGACAGCCCTAACTATGGCTACACCTTC. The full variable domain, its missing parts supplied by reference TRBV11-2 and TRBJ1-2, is EAGVAQSPRYKIIEKRQSVAFWCNPISGHATLYWYQQILGQGPKLLIQFQNNGVVDDSQLPKDRFSAERLKGVDSTLKIQPAKLEDSAVYLCASSPLGDSPNYGYTFGSGTRLTVV.

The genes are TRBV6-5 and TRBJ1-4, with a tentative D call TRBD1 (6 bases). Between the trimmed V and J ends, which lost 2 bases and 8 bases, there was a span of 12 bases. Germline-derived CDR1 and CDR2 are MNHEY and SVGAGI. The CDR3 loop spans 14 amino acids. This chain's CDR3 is CASSYGAGEEKLFF. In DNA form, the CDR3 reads TGTGCCAGCAGTTACGGGGCAGGGGAAGAAAAACTGTTTTTT.

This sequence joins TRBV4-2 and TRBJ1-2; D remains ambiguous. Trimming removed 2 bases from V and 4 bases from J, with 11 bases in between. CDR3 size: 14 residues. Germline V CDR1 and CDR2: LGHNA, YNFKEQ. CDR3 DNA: TGTGCCAGCAGCCAACCCACACCTGTCTATGGCTACACCTTC. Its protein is CASSQPTPVYGYTF.

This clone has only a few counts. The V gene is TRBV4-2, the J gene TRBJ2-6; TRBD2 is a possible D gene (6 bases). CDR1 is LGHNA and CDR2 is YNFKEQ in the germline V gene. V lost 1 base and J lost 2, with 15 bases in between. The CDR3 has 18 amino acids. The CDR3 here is CASSQVGGVDPGANVLTF. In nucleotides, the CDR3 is TGTGCCAGCAGCCAAGTCGGGGGAGTAGATCCTGGGGCCAACGTCCTGACTTTC.

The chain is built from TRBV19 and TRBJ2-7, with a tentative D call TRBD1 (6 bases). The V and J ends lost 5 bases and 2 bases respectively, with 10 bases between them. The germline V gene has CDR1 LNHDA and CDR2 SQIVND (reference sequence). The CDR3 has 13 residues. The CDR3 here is CASSLDRTYEQYF. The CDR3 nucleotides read TGTGCCAGTAGTCTTGACAGGACCTACGAGCAGTACTTC. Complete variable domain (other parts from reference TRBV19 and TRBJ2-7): DGGITQSPKYLFRKEGQNVTLSCEQNLNHDAMYWYRQDPGQGLRLIYYSQIVNDFQKGDIAEGYSVSREKKESFPLTVTSAQKNPTAFYLCASSLDRTYEQYFGPGTRLTVT.

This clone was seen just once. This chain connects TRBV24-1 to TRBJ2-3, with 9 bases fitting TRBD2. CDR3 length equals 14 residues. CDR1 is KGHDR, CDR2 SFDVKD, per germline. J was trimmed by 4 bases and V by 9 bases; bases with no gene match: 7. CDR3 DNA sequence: TGTGCCACCGGCGGGCGGGAGGGGCCAGATACGCAGTATTTT. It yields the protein CATGGREGPDTQYF.

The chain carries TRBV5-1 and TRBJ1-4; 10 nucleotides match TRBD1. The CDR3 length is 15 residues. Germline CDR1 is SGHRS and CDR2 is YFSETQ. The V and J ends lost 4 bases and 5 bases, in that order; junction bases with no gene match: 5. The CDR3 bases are TGCGCCAGCAGCGGGAAGGGACAGGGGAATGAAAAACTGTTTTTT. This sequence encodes CASSGKGQGNEKLFF.

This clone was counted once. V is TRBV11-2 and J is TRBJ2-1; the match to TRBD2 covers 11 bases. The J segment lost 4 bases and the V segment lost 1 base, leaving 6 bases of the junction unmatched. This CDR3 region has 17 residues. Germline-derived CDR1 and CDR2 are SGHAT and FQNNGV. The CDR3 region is CASSLVWSSGGYNEQFF. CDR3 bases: TGTGCCAGCAGCTTAGTTTGGTCTAGCGGGGGGTACAATGAGCAGTTCTTC.

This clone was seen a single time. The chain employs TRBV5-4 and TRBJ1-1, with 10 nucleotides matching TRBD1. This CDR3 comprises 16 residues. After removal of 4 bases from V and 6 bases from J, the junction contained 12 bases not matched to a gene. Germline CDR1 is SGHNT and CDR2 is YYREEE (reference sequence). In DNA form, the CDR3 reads TGTGCCAGCAGCCTTCGAAAGACAGGGGGCGAAGCTGAAGCTTTCTTT. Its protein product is CASSLRKTGGEAEAFF.